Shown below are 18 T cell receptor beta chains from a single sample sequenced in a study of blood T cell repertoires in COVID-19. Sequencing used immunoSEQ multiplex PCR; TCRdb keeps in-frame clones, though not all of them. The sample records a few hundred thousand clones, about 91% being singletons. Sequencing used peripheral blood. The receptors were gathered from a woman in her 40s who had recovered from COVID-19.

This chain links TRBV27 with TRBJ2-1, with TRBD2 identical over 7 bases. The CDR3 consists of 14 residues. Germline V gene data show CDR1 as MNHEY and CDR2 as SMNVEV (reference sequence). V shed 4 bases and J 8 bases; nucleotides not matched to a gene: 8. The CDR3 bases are TGTGCCAGCAGTTGGTCGCGGGCGGGAGATGAGCAGTTCTTC. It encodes CASSWSRAGDEQFF.

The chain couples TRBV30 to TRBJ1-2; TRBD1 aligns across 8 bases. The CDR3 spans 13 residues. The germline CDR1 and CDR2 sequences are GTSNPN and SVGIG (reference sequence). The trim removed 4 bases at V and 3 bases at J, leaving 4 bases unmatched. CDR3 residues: CAWNPGGDYGYTF. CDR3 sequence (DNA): TGTGCCTGGAATCCAGGGGGCGACTATGGCTACACCTTC.

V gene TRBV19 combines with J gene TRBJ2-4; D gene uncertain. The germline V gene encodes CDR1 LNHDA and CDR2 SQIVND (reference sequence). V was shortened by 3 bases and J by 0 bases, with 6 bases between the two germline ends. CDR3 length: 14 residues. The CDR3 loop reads CASSIGLAKNIQYF. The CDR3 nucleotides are TGTGCCAGTAGTATCGGGTTAGCCAAAAACATTCAGTACTTC.

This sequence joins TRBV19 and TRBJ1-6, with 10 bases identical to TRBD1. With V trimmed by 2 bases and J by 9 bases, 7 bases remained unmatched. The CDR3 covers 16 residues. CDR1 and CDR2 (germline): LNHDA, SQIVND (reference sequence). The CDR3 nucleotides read TGTGCCAGTAGTATAACCCTCGGGACAGGGGTTTCACCCCTCCACTTT. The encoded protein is CASSITLGTGVSPLHF.

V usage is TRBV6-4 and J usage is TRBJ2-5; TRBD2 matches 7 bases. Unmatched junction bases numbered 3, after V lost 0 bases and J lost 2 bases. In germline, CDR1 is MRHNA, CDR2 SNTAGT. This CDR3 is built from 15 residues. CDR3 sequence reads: CASSDSGGEQETQYF. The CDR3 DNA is TGTGCCAGCAGTGACTCGGGGGGGGAACAAGAGACCCAGTACTTC.

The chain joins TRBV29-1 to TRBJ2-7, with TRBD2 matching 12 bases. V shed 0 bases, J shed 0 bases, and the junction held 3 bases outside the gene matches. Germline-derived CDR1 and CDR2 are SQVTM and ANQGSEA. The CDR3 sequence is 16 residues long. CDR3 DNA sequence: TGCAGCGTTGAAGATCAGACTAGCGGGAGCTCCTACGAGCAGTACGTC. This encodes CSVEDQTSGSSYEQYV.

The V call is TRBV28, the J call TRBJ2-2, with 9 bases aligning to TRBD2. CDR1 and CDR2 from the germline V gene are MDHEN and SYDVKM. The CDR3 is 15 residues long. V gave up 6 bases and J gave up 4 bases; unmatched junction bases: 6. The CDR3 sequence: CASSLAREGTGELFF. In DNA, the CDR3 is TGTGCCAGCAGCCTGGCGCGGGAGGGCACCGGGGAGCTGTTTTTT.

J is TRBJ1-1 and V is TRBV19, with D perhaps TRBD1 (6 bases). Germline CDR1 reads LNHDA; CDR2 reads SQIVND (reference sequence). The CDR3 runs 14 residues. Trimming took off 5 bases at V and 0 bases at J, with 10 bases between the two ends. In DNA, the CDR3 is TGTGCCAGTAGTTTCAGGGGCATGAACACTGAAGCTTTCTTT. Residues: CASSFRGMNTEAFF.

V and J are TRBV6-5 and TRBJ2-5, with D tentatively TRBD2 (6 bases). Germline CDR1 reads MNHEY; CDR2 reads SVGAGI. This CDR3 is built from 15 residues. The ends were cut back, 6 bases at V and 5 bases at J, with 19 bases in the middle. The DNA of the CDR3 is TGTGCCAGCAGAAACCGCCGCGGGGAAGGGGAGACCCAGTACTTC. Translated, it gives CASRNRRGEGETQYF.

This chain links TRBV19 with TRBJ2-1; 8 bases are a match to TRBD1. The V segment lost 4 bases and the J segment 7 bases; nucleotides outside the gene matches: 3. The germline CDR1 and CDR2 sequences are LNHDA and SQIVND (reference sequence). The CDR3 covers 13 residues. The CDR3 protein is CASSTTGGNEQFF. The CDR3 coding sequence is TGTGCCAGTAGTACAACAGGGGGGAATGAGCAGTTCTTC.

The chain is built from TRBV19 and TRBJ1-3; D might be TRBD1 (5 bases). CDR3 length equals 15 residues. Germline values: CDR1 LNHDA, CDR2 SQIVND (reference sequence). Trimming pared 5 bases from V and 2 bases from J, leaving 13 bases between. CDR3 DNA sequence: TGTGCCAGTAGTCGGACGGGGACTACTGGAAACACCATATATTTT. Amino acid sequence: CASSRTGTTGNTIYF.

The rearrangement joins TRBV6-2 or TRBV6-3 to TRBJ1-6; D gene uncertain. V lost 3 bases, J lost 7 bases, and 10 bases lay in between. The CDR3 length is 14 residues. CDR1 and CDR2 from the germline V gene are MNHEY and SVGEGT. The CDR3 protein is CASSYSAENSPLHF. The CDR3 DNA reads TGTGCCAGCAGTTATAGTGCGGAAAATTCACCCCTCCACTTT.

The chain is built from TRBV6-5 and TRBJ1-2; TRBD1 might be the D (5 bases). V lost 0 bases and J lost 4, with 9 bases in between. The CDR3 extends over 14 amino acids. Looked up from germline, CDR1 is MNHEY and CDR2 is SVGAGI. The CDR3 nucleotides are TGTGCCAGCAGTTACTCGACAGACCGCTATGGCTACACCTTC. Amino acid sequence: CASSYSTDRYGYTF.

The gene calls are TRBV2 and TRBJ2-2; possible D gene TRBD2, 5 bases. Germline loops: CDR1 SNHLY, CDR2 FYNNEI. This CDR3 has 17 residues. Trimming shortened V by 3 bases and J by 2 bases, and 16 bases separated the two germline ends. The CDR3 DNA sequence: TGTGCCAGCAGTGAGTTCGAGGGCCTATCAAACACCGGGGAGCTGTTTTTT. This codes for CASSEFEGLSNTGELFF.

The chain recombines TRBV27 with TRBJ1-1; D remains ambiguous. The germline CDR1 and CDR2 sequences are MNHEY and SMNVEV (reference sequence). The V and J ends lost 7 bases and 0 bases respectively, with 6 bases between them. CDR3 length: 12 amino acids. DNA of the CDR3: TGTGCCAGCAAAGACATGAACACTGAAGCTTTCTTT. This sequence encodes CASKDMNTEAFF.

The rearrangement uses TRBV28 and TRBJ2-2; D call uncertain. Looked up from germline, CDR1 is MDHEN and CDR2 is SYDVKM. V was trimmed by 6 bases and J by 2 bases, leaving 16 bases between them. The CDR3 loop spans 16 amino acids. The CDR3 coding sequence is TGTGCCAGCAGACCAAGAAAGAACCTAAACACCGGGGAGCTGTTTTTT. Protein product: CASRPRKNLNTGELFF.

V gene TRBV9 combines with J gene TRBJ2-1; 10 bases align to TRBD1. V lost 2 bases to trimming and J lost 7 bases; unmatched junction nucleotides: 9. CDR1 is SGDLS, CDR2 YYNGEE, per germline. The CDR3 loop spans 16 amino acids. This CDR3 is CASSVTGTGERNEQFF. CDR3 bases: TGTGCCAGCAGCGTTACCGGGACAGGGGAGCGGAATGAGCAGTTCTTC.

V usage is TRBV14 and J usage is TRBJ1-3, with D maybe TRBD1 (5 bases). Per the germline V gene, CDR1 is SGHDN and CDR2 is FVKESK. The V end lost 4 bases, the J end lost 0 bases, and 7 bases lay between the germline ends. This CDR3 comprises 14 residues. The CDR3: CASSLTGSGNTIYF. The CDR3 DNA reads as TGTGCCAGCAGCCTTACAGGCTCTGGAAACACCATATATTTT. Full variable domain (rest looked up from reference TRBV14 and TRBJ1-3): EAGVTQFPSHSVIEKGQTVTLRCDPISGHDNLYWYRRVMGKEIKFLLHFVKESKQDESGMPNNRFLAERTGGTYSTLKVQPAELEDSGVYFCASSLTGSGNTIYFGEGSWLTVV.